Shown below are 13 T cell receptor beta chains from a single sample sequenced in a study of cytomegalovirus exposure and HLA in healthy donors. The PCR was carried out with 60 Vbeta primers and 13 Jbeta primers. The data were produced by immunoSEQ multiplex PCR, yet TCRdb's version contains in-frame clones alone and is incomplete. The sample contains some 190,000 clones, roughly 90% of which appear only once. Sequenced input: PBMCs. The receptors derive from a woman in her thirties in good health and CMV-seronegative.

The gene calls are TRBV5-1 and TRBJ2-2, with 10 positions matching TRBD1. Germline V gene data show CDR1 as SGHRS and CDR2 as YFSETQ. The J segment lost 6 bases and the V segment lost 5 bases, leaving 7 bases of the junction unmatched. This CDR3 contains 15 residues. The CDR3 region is CASRTGTGVAGELFF. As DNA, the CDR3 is TGCGCCAGCAGGACCGGGACAGGGGTCGCCGGGGAGCTGTTTTTT.

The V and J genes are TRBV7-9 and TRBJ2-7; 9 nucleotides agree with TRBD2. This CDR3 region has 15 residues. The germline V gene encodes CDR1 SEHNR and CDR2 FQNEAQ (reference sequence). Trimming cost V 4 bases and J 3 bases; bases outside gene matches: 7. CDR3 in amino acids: CASSSRGSGGYEQYF. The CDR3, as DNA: TGTGCCAGCAGCTCCCGGGGTAGCGGGGGCTACGAGCAGTACTTC.

The CDR3 loop reads CASSLTGGSNQPQHF. DNA for the CDR3: TGCGCCAGCAGCTTGACGGGAGGGTCCAATCAGCCCCAGCATTTT. The rearrangement links TRBV5-1 to TRBJ1-5, with D hard to call. Trimming cost V 1 base and J 3 bases, with 11 bases left between them. CDR3 length equals 15 residues. CDR1 is SGHRS, CDR2 YFSETQ, per germline.

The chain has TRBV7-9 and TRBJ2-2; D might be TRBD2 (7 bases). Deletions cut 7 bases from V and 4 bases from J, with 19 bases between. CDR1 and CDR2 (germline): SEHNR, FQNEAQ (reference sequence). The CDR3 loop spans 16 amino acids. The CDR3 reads CASTPKGGPGTGELFF. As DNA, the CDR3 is TGTGCCAGCACCCCGAAGGGGGGGCCGGGCACCGGGGAGCTGTTTTTT.

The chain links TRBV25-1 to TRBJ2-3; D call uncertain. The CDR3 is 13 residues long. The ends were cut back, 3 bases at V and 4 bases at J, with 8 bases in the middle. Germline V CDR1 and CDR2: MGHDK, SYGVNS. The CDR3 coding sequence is TGTGCCAGCAGTGACCCGAGGTCAGATACGCAGTATTTT. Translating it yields CASSDPRSDTQYF.

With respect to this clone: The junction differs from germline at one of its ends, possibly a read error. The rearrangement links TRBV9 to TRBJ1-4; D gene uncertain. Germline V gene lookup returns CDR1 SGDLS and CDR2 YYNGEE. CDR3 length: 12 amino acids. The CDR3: CASSATAGKLLF. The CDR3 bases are TGTGCCAGCAGCGCAACAGCGGGAAAACTGCTTTTT.

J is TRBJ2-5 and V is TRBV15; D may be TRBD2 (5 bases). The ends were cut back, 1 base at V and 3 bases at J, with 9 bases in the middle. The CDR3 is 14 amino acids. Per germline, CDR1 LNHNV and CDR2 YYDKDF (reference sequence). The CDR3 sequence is CATSRVPGKETQYF. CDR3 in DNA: TGTGCCACCAGCAGAGTCCCGGGAAAAGAGACCCAGTACTTC.

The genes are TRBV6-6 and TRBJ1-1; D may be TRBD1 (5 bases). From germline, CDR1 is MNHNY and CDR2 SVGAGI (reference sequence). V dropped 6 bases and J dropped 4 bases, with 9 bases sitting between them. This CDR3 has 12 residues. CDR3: CASSPGRTEAFF. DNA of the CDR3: TGTGCCAGCAGCCCAGGGCGCACTGAAGCTTTCTTT.

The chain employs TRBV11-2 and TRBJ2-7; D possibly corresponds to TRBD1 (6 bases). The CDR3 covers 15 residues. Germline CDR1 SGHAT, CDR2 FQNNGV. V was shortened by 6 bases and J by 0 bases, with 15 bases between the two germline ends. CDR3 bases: TGTGCCAGCAGTCCCGACAGGTTGAGCTCCTACGAGCAGTACTTC. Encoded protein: CASSPDRLSSYEQYF.

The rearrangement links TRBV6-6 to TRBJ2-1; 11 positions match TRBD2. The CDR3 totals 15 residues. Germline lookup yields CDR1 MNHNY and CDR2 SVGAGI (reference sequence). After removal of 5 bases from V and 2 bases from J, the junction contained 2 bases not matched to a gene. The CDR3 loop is CASSLSGRAYNEQFF. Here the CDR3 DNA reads TGTGCCAGCAGTCTTAGCGGGAGGGCCTACAATGAGCAGTTCTTC.

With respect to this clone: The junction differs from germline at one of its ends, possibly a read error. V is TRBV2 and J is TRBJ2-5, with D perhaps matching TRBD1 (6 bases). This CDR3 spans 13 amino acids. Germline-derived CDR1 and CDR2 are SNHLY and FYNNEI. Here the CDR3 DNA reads TGTGCCAGCAGCGAAGGACAGCAAGAGACCCAGTACTTC. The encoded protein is CASSEGQQETQYF.

CDR3 bases: TGTGCCAGCAGCGTAGAAGAACTGGGTCTAGCGGGAGGGCCCTCCTACGAGCAGTACTTC. As protein: CASSVEELGLAGGPSYEQYF. The chain is built from TRBV9 and TRBJ2-7; 12 positions agree with TRBD2. With 0 bases clipped from V and 0 bases from J, the junction kept 13 bases outside the gene matches. The germline V gene has CDR1 SGDLS and CDR2 YYNGEE. The CDR3 has 20 residues.

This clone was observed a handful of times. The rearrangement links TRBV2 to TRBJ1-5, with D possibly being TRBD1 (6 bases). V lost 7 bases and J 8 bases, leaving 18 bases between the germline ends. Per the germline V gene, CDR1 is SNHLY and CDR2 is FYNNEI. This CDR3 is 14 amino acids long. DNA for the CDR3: TGTGCCAGCACCAGGGACATCCAAATCGAGCCCCAGCATTTT. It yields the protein CASTRDIQIEPQHF. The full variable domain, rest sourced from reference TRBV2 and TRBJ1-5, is EPEVTQTPSHQVTQMGQEVILRCVPISNHLYFYWYRQILGQKVEFLVSFYNNEISEKSEIFDDQFSVERPDGSNFTLKIRSTKLEDSAMYFCASTRDIQIEPQHFGDGTRLSIL.